This entry concerns a single T cell receptor beta chain. What it recognizes is unknown. This specimen comes from a study of shared clonotypes between healthy human individuals. Selected positively for CCR7 and CD45RO-negative, naive CD8 cells excluded terminally differentiated effector memory CD45RA+ cells. V lost 4 bases and J 0 bases, leaving 12 bases between the germline ends. CDR3 length: 15 residues. The germline V gene encodes CDR1 SGHTA and CDR2 FQGNSA. General study points: Estimated richness values were generally larger in naive subsets than in memory subsets.

Running of the assay took place at deep level. Sequenced by immunoSEQ multiplex PCR; TCRdb stores in-frame clones only, minus some. This sample has fewer than 800,000 clones, with about 90% found just once. The chain combines TRBV7-2 with TRBJ1-2; perhaps TRBD1 as D (5 bases). Sequencing was performed on naive CD8+ T cells sorted from blood. This receptor was identified in a man aged 30-40 years in good health. CDR3 DNA: TGTGCCAGCAGCTCCATAAGGGGAGCTAACTATGGCTACACCTTC. It codes for CASSSIRGANYGYTF.